The clone carrying this TCR beta chain came up a few times. This sample stems from a study of blood T cell repertoires in COVID-19. In the authors' methods: Nucleated cell counts were estimated from reference gene primer amplification. Clones were read by immunoSEQ multiplex PCR, and TCRdb kept only the in-frame ones, dropping some. V and J calls plus clone size are reproduced from that table; the DNA served to infer D and trimming. The table lists 400,000 or so clones, approximately 90% of them singletons. Grouping used clinical history reported by participants in a survey and questionnaire. Germline V gene data show CDR1 as MNHNS and CDR2 as SASEGT. The CDR3 covers 16 residues. Trimming pared 0 bases from V and 2 bases from J, leaving 13 bases between.

Sequencing was performed on PBMCs or T cells enriched from blood (not recorded which). V gene TRBV6-1 combines with J gene TRBJ1-1; D unresolved. This sequence originates from a young man who had recovered from COVID-19. The CDR3 coding sequence is TGTGCCAGCAGTGAAGCGCTTAGTCGGGAAAACACTGAAGCTTTCTTT. Translated, it gives CASSEALSRENTEAFF.